The next 22 T cell receptor beta chains were all read from a single sample in a study of cytomegalovirus exposure and HLA in healthy donors. The primer mix had 60 Vbeta and 13 Jbeta primers. Generated by immunoSEQ multiplex PCR, the TCRdb table keeps only in-frame clones and is missing some. The table lists about 160,000 clones, about 75% of them singletons, with just under 5% in the top ten. The sample consisted of PBMCs. Receptors were obtained from a male donor in good health and CMV-seronegative.

The chain recombines TRBV19 with TRBJ1-5, with 7 nucleotides matching TRBD1. Trimming at V came to 4 bases and at J to 1 base, leaving 16 bases not matched to a gene. This CDR3 spans 19 amino acids. Germline assignment: CDR1 LNHDA and CDR2 SQIVND (reference sequence). In DNA, the CDR3 is TGTGCCAGTAGTACCCTTACAGGGGACCCTACGCGGAGCAATCAGCCCCAGCATTTT. Protein product: CASSTLTGDPTRSNQPQHF.

The chain recombines TRBV7-9 with TRBJ2-2, with D possibly TRBD2 on 5 matching bases. Deletions cut 9 bases from V and 2 bases from J, with 7 bases between. The V gene's germline CDR1 is SEHNR and CDR2 FQNEAQ (reference sequence). This CDR3 is 12 amino acids long. The DNA of the CDR3 is TGTGCCAGAGAGGGCAACACCGGGGAGCTGTTTTTT. This sequence encodes CAREGNTGELFF.

To note about this clone: A junction boundary mismatches the germline segment, possibly from a read error. The chain carries TRBV2 and TRBJ1-1; no definite D call. Looked up from germline, CDR1 is SNHLY and CDR2 is FYNNEI. CDR3 length equals 13 residues. The CDR3, as DNA: TGTGCCAGCAACCCGACTGCGAACACTGAAGCTCTCTTT. It is translated as CASNPTANTEALF.

The chain carries TRBV5-1 and TRBJ1-1; 9 bases align to TRBD1. The V and J ends lost 4 bases and 0 bases, in that order; junction bases with no gene match: 13. The CDR3 loop spans 18 amino acids. Germline-derived CDR1 and CDR2 are SGHRS and YFSETQ. The CDR3 sequence: CASSPLRQGVSMNTEAFF. CDR3 coding DNA: TGCGCCAGCAGCCCCCTTCGACAGGGGGTGAGCATGAACACTGAAGCTTTCTTT.

V is TRBV25-1 and J is TRBJ2-3, with 12 bases fitting TRBD2. The CDR3 spans 14 residues. With V trimmed by 6 bases and J by 10 bases, 8 bases remained unmatched. Germline CDR1 reads MGHDK; CDR2 reads SYGVNS. CDR3 DNA sequence: TGTGCCAGCAGCGCTAGCGGGGGGGCTTCCCCGCAGTATTTT. Its translation is CASSASGGASPQYF. The complete variable domain, with remaining parts taken from reference TRBV25-1 and TRBJ2-3, reads EADIYQTPRYLVIGTGKKITLECSQTMGHDKMYWYQQDPGMELHLIHYSYGVNSTEKGDLSSESTVSRIRTEHFPLTLESARPSHTSQYLCASSASGGASPQYFGPGTRLTVL.

The chain employs TRBV7-2 and TRBJ1-1; 7 bases align to TRBD1. The CDR3 length is 12 residues. Germline CDR1 reads SGHTA; CDR2 reads FQGNSA. V lost 3 bases to trimming and J lost 11 bases; unmatched junction nucleotides: 6. CDR3 sequence (DNA): TGTGCCAGCAGCTTCGACAGGGTGGGCGCTTTCTTT. It encodes CASSFDRVGAFF.

The V call is TRBV4-2, the J call TRBJ2-2; 10 nucleotides align to TRBD2. Losses at the gene ends were 3 bases for V and 4 bases for J; bases not matched to a gene: 11. The germline V gene encodes CDR1 LGHNA and CDR2 YNFKEQ. This CDR3 has 18 amino acids. In DNA, the CDR3 is TGTGCCAGCAGCCACGGGACAGCCGGGACTAGCGTCACCGGGGAGCTGTTTTTT. This encodes CASSHGTAGTSVTGELFF.

The chain recombines TRBV5-1 with TRBJ1-2; TRBD1 aligns across 7 bases. The CDR3 spans 15 residues. In germline, CDR1 is SGHRS, CDR2 YFSETQ. Trimming removed 4 bases from V and 0 bases from J; junction bases left unmatched: 6. The CDR3 loop is CASSVQGTPNYGYTF. CDR3 in DNA: TGCGCCAGCAGCGTACAGGGGACTCCTAACTATGGCTACACCTTC.

CDR3 region: CASSLRDSNSPLHF. CDR3 nucleotide sequence: TGTGCCAGCAGTCTCCGGGACAGCAATTCACCCCTCCACTTT. The gene calls are TRBV2 and TRBJ1-6; 7 bases line up with TRBD1. Germline CDR1 and CDR2: SNHLY and FYNNEI. The CDR3 length is 14 residues. The J segment lost 7 bases and the V segment lost 5 bases, leaving 5 bases of the junction unmatched.

V and J are TRBV7-6 and TRBJ2-7; 7 nucleotides align to TRBD1. Germline V gene lookup returns CDR1 SGHVS and CDR2 FNYEAQ. This CDR3 is built from 14 residues. V lost 5 bases and J lost 5; bases outside the gene matches: 9. The CDR3, as DNA: TGTGCCAGCAGCCGATTGACAGGGTCCCACGAGCAGTACTTC. It translates to CASSRLTGSHEQYF.

The V call is TRBV5-1, the J call TRBJ2-1; TRBD2 agrees at 9 bases. Germline V gene sequence: CDR1 SGHRS, CDR2 YFSETQ. J was trimmed by 0 bases and V by 0 bases; bases with no gene match: 1. The CDR3 length is 16 residues. In DNA form, the CDR3 reads TGCGCCAGCAGCTTGGTTAGCGGGAGCTCCTACAATGAGCAGTTCTTC. Protein: CASSLVSGSSYNEQFF.

CDR3 DNA: TGTGCCAGCAGGATGACAGGGGAACCGGACTACGAGCAGTACTTC. It encodes CASRMTGEPDYEQYF. V and J are TRBV7-9 and TRBJ2-7, with 8 positions matching TRBD1. This CDR3 comprises 15 residues. With 6 bases clipped from V and 3 bases from J, the junction kept 10 bases outside the gene matches. Germline lookup yields CDR1 SEHNR and CDR2 FQNEAQ (reference sequence).

This clone appeared once. This chain links TRBV6-5 with TRBJ1-3, with D possibly being TRBD1 (6 bases). This CDR3 has 16 residues. V was trimmed by 2 bases and J by 2 bases, leaving 13 bases between them. The V gene's germline CDR1 is MNHEY and CDR2 SVGAGI. The CDR3 DNA follows: TGTGCCAGCAGTTACACCGTACAGGGAGCTGGAAACACCATATATTTT. Encoded protein: CASSYTVQGAGNTIYF.

The chain is built from TRBV5-4 and TRBJ2-3; TRBD2 is a possible D gene (5 bases). The V end lost 0 bases, the J end lost 4 bases, and 12 bases lay between the germline ends. Germline V lookup: CDR1 SGHNT, CDR2 YYREEE (reference sequence). The CDR3 covers 15 residues. Written as DNA, the CDR3 is TGTGCCAGCAGCTTGGCAGGAGGTCCCCCAGATACGCAGTATTTT. Translating it yields CASSLAGGPPDTQYF.

The rearrangement joins TRBV5-4 to TRBJ1-1; the D is unclear. V dropped 0 bases and J dropped 3 bases, with 6 bases sitting between them. The CDR3 runs 13 residues. Germline V gives CDR1 SGHNT, CDR2 YYREEE (reference sequence). CDR3: CASSLEQHTEAFF. DNA for the CDR3: TGTGCCAGCAGCTTGGAACAGCACACTGAAGCTTTCTTT.

The V gene is TRBV6-5, the J gene TRBJ1-4, with 8 bases that match TRBD1. CDR1 is MNHEY and CDR2 is SVGAGI in the germline V gene. With 2 bases clipped from V and 6 bases from J, the junction kept 8 bases outside the gene matches. The CDR3 runs to 16 residues. CDR3 in DNA: TGTGCCAGCAGTTACGCTAGGACAGGGAGGGATGAAAAACTGTTTTTT. This translates into CASSYARTGRDEKLFF.

The CDR3 loop reads CASSLSYGGLRNQPQHF. CDR3 coding DNA: TGTGCCAGCAGCTTGTCCTACGGGGGGTTGAGGAATCAGCCCCAGCATTTT. The rearrangement joins TRBV5-6 to TRBJ1-5, with a weak D call TRBD1 (5 bases). V was cut by 1 base and J by 4 bases, with 18 bases left in between. There are 17 residues in the CDR3. CDR1 is SGHDT and CDR2 is YYEEEE in the germline V gene. Variable domain in full (rest from reference TRBV5-6 and TRBJ1-5): DAGVTQSPTHLIKTRGQQVTLRCSPKSGHDTVSWYQQALGQGPQFIFQYYEEEERQRGNFPDRFSGHQFPNYSSELNVNALLLGDSALYLCASSLSYGGLRNQPQHFGDGTRLSIL.

This clone has just a few counts. The chain has TRBV5-1 and TRBJ2-5; 8 bases align to TRBD1. The J call may not be correct, given that the DNA end is closer to TRBJ2-7. The CDR3 is 13 amino acids. The germline V gene encodes CDR1 SGHRS and CDR2 YFSETQ. CDR3 region: CASSEQGADEQYF. CDR3 nucleotides: TGCGCCAGCAGCGAGCAGGGGGCGGACGAGCAGTACTTC.

The rearrangement uses TRBV9 and TRBJ2-2; TRBD1 might be the D (6 bases). The germline V gene has CDR1 SGDLS and CDR2 YYNGEE. V lost 4 bases and J lost 6, with 13 bases in between. This CDR3 comprises 14 residues. The CDR3 region has the DNA TGTGCCAGCAGCTCTAGAGGGACATCCGGGGAGCTGTTTTTT. It is translated as CASSSRGTSGELFF.

The V call is TRBV2, the J call TRBJ2-3; the D gene is possibly TRBD2 (5 bases). Per germline, CDR1 SNHLY and CDR2 FYNNEI. V was trimmed by 7 bases and J by 0 bases, leaving 11 bases between them. This CDR3 spans 14 amino acids. CDR3 nucleotides: TGTGCCAGCAAGCGGACTTCTAGCACAGATACGCAGTATTTT. Translating gives CASKRTSSTDTQYF.

This clone was seen a single time. This chain links TRBV11-3 with TRBJ2-7; D call uncertain. Trimming took off 4 bases at V and 2 bases at J, with 12 bases between the two ends. Germline CDR1 and CDR2: SGHNT and YENEEA. This CDR3 comprises 14 residues. CDR3 protein: CASSSRSDPYEQYF. As DNA, the CDR3 is TGTGCCAGCAGCTCCCGGAGTGATCCCTACGAGCAGTACTTC.

This clone was detected only a few times. The chain has TRBV27 and TRBJ1-1, with D possibly TRBD1 on 6 matching bases. Germline lookup yields CDR1 MNHEY and CDR2 SMNVEV (reference sequence). With 6 bases removed from V and 1 base from J, the gap between germline ends came to 18 bases. The CDR3 has 16 residues. The CDR3 spells CASSDTRGSGNTEAFF. CDR3 nucleotides: TGTGCCAGCAGCGATACCAGGGGATCGGGGAACACTGAAGCTTTCTTT.